The rows below give T cell receptor beta chains drawn from one sample of a study of blood T cell repertoires in COVID-19. Assay used: immunoSEQ multiplex PCR; TCRdb lists only in-frame clones, some missing. The sample consists of around 190,000 clones, roughly nine tenths of them appearing once. What was sequenced was peripheral blood. These receptor sequences come from a man aged 18 to 29 who had recovered from COVID-19. The CDR3 runs from the conserved cysteine through the conserved F or W. D genes are given only for firm matches. Not every row has a clone size; where given, it reads once, few, many or a size class.

>TRBJ2-1|NA|TRBD2|16|TRBV7-9
CASSSRYGLAVYEQFF
TGTGCCAGCAGCTCTAGATACGGACTAGCGGTCTATGAGCAGTTCTTC
>TRBJ1-1|NA|NA|14|TRBV19
CASSEARGTTEAFF
TGTGCCAGTAGTGAGGCTAGGGGGACCACTGAAGCTTTCTTT
>TRBJ2-5|NA|NA|13|TRBV28
CASSAGRLETQYF
TGTGCCAGCAGTGCAGGTCGGTTGGAGACCCAGTACTTC
>TRBJ2-7|NA|TRBD2|16|TRBV6-2/TRBV6-3
CASSLGTSGRTHEQYF
TGTGCCAGCAGTTTAGGGACTAGCGGGAGGACCCACGAGCAGTACTTC
>TRBJ2-5|NA|TRBD1|14|TRBV28
CASSLDRGRKTQYF
TGTGCCAGCAGCTTGGACAGGGGGCGAAAGACCCAGTACTTC
>TRBJ1-2|few|NA|14|TRBV5-5
CASSLTGSWYGYTF
TGTGCCAGCAGCTTGACAGGATCTTGGTATGGCTACACCTTC
>TRBJ2-2|NA|TRBD1|16|TRBV5-8
CASSLPDRHDTGELFF
TGTGCCAGCAGCCTGCCGGACAGGCATGACACCGGGGAGCTGTTTTTT
>TRBJ1-2|NA|TRBD1|17|TRBV5-5
CASRLSGTGGEYYGYTF
TGTGCCAGCAGACTGAGCGGGACAGGGGGCGAGTATTATGGCTACACCTTC
>TRBJ2-3|NA|TRBD1|16|TRBV6-2/TRBV6-3
CASSSGTVIFPDTQYF
TGTGCCAGCAGTTCCGGGACAGTCATCTTTCCAGATACGCAGTATTTT
>TRBJ2-7|NA|TRBD2|15|TRBV5-5
CASSFSPHLADEQYF
TGTGCCAGCAGCTTTTCCCCCCACCTAGCGGACGAGCAGTACTTC
>TRBJ1-5|NA|TRBD1|14|TRBV30
CAWSGQGDFQPQHF
TGTGCCTGGTCGGGACAGGGGGACTTTCAGCCCCAGCATTTT
>TRBJ1-4|NA|NA|12|TRBV5-1
CASSWGGEKLFF
TGCGCCAGCAGCTGGGGGGGCGAAAAACTGTTTTTT
>TRBJ2-7|few|NA|13|TRBV5-6
CASSLRGSYEQYF
TGTGCCAGCAGCTTAAGGGGCTCCTACGAGCAGTACTTC
>TRBJ2-7|NA|NA|15|TRBV7-8
CASSLGAGGSYEQYF
TGTGCCAGCAGCTTAGGAGCCGGGGGCTCCTACGAGCAGTACTTC
>TRBJ1-4|NA|NA|15|TRBV6-1
CASSEQGFRGEKLFF
TGTGCCAGCAGTGAGCAGGGGTTTCGAGGTGAAAAACTGTTTTTT
>TRBJ1-1|NA|NA|17|TRBV7-9
CASSLVRHNAFDTEAFF
TGTGCCAGCAGCTTAGTCCGACACAATGCTTTCGACACTGAAGCTTTCTTT
>TRBJ2-5|NA|TRBD2|16|TRBV4-1
CASSHGLAGRQETQYF
TGCGCCAGCAGCCATGGACTAGCGGGGCGACAAGAGACCCAGTACTTC
>TRBJ2-2|NA|NA|13|TRBV19
CASSPADTGELFF
TGTGCCAGTAGCCCGGCGGACACCGGGGAGCTGTTTTTT
>TRBJ1-4|NA|NA|13|TRBV11-2
CASRNTGGEKLFF
TGTGCCAGCAGGAATACGGGTGGTGAAAAACTGTTTTTT
>TRBJ2-3|NA|TRBD1|15|TRBV24-1
CATSRGQGYTDTQYF
TGTGCCACCAGTCGCGGACAGGGATACACAGATACGCAGTATTTT
>TRBJ2-6|NA|NA|17|TRBV5-1
CASSLIPEASGANVLTF
TGCGCCAGCAGCCTTATTCCCGAGGCATCTGGGGCCAACGTCCTGACTTTC
>TRBJ1-4|NA|NA|14|TRBV28
CASNHRAVGEKLFF
TGTGCCAGCAACCACAGGGCTGTCGGTGAAAAACTGTTTTTT
>TRBJ2-7|NA|TRBD2|14|TRBV3-1/TRBV3-2
CASSQGSGIYEQYF
TGTGCCAGCAGCCAAGGGAGCGGGATCTACGAGCAGTACTTC
>TRBJ2-1|NA|NA|13|TRBV6-5
CASRLNSYNEQFF
TGTGCCAGCAGACTCAACTCCTACAATGAGCAGTTCTTC
>TRBJ1-2|NA|TRBD1|15|TRBV5-1
CASSLDAEGARGYTF
TGCGCCAGCAGCTTGGATGCGGAGGGGGCGCGTGGCTACACCTTC
>TRBJ2-7|NA|NA|14|TRBV6-5
CASNTGTSSYEQYF
TGTGCCAGCAATACCGGGACAAGCTCCTACGAGCAGTACTTC
>TRBJ1-1|NA|NA|14|TRBV6-5
CASIRITGNTEAFF
TGTGCCAGCATCCGGATTACAGGGAACACTGAAGCTTTCTTT
>TRBJ1-3|NA|TRBD1|14|TRBV3-1/TRBV3-2
CASRLGTAGNTIYF
TGTGCCAGCCGTCTAGGGACAGCCGGAAACACCATATATTTT
>TRBJ2-7|NA|NA|16|TRBV7-2
CASSLGPGLVAYEQYF
TGTGCCAGCAGCTTAGGTCCGGGACTCGTGGCCTACGAGCAGTACTTC
>TRBJ2-7|NA|TRBD2|14|TRBV27
CASSLAGALYEQYF
TGTGCCAGCAGTTTAGCGGGAGCTCTCTACGAGCAGTACTTC
>TRBJ1-4|NA|NA|16|TRBV15
CATSRDLRRTNEKLFF
TGTGCCACCAGCAGAGATTTGCGGAGGACTAATGAAAAACTGTTTTTT
>TRBJ2-5|NA|NA|13|TRBV13
CASRPGLQETQYF
TGTGCCAGCCGCCCGGGACTTCAAGAGACCCAGTACTTC
>TRBJ2-7|NA|NA|18|TRBV21-1
CASSYSGLAGFWSYEQYF
TGTGCCAGCAGTTACTCCGGACTAGCGGGGTTTTGGTCCTACGAGCAGTACTTC
>TRBJ2-7|NA|NA|14|TRBV5-8
CASSPYTGPVEQYF
TGTGCCAGCAGCCCCTATACAGGACCTGTCGAGCAGTACTTC
>TRBJ1-6|NA|NA|16|TRBV13
CASSLWFGRGKSPLHF
TGTGCCAGCAGCTTATGGTTCGGAAGGGGTAAATCACCCCTCCACTTT
>TRBJ2-5|NA|NA|16|TRBV11-2
CASSLGWGEVVGTQYF
TGTGCCAGCAGCTTAGGGTGGGGGGAGGTAGTGGGGACCCAGTACTTC
>TRBJ2-3|NA|TRBD2|16|TRBV4-1
CASSHRGTSDSKTQYF
TGCGCCAGCAGCCATAGGGGGACTAGCGACTCGAAGACGCAGTATTTT
>TRBJ2-5|NA|NA|11|TRBV6-2/TRBV6-3
CASSTGETQYF
TGTGCCAGCAGTACAGGGGAGACCCAGTACTTC
>TRBJ1-5|NA|NA|13|TRBV19
CASSVGGSQPQHF
TGTGCCAGTAGTGTCGGGGGATCTCAGCCCCAGCATTTT
>TRBJ1-3|NA|NA|13|TRBV7-9
CASSSGVGNTIYF
TGTGCCAGCAGCTCAGGGGTTGGAAACACCATATATTTT
>TRBJ2-1|NA|TRBD1|13|TRBV6-5
CASTGDRGNEQFF
TGTGCCAGCACCGGGGACAGGGGCAATGAGCAGTTCTTC
>TRBJ1-1|NA|NA|15|TRBV5-1
CASSLAQISNTEAFF
TGCGCCAGCAGCTTGGCACAGATCTCCAACACTGAAGCTTTCTTT
>TRBJ2-1|once|TRBD1|15|TRBV7-6
CASSEGQGRNNEQFF
TGTGCCAGCAGCGAGGGACAGGGAAGGAACAATGAGCAGTTCTTC
>TRBJ2-7|NA|TRBD2|16|TRBV7-2
CASSLARTSGSYEQYF
TGTGCCAGCAGCTTAGCTCGGACTAGCGGGAGCTACGAGCAGTACTTC
>TRBJ2-3|NA|NA|14|TRBV6-4
CASSDRGGSDTQYF
TGTGCCAGCAGTGACAGGGGTGGATCAGATACGCAGTATTTT